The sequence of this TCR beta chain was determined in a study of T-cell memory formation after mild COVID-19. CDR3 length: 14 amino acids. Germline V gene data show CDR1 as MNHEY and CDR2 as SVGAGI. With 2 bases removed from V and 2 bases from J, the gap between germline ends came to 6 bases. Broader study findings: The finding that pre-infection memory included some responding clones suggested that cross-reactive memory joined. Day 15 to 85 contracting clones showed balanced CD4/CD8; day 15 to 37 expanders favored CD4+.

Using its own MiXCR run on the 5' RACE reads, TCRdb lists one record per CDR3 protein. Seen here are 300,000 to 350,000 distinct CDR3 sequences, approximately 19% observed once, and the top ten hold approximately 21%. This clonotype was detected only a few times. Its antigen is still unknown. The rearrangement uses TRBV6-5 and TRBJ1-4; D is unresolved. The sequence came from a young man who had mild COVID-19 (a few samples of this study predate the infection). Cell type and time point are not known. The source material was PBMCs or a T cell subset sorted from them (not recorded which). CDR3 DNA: TGTGCCAGCAGTTACGAGTGGACTAATGAAAAACTGTTTTTT. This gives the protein CASSYEWTNEKLFF.